Listed here is a single T cell receptor (beta chain). Its antigen is not known. CDR1 and CDR2 (germline): KGHSH, LQKENI. V shed 4 bases and J shed 7 bases, with 7 bases lying between them. This CDR3 contains 11 residues. The entry originates in a study of CD8 T cells in ankylosing spondylitis. Findings of the study overall: A TCR beta motif made of about 8 highly homologous variants seemed typical of ankylosing spondylitis blood.

Scientists made TCR beta libraries using quantitative 5'-RACE with molecular barcodes. TCRdb ran MiXCR on the 5' RACE reads and lists one entry per CDR3 protein. The sample lists around 770,000 distinct CDR3 sequences, around 19% occurring once. This TCR was recovered from a male donor with ankylosing spondylitis. This chain joins TRBV18 and TRBJ1-1, with D uncertain. Sequenced: blood, either unsorted or a sorted T cell fraction (not recorded which). The CDR3 here is CASSRQDEAFF. The CDR3 nucleotides are TGTGCCAGCTCACGGCAGGATGAAGCTTTCTTT.